The 20 T cell receptor beta chains below were found in one sample sequenced in a study of blood T cell repertoires in COVID-19. The table came from immunoSEQ multiplex PCR; TCRdb's copy has only in-frame clones and leaves some out. The repertoire consists of around 260,000 clones, with about 80% occurring once and the leading ten covering approximately 4.5%. What was sequenced was PBMCs or T cells enriched from blood (not recorded which). Receptor source: a man aged 25-45 years with acute COVID-19.

This sequence joins TRBV9 and TRBJ1-4; D unresolved. Germline V gene sequence: CDR1 SGDLS, CDR2 YYNGEE. V lost 0 bases, J lost 0 bases, and 15 bases lay in between. The CDR3 runs 18 residues. CDR3 nucleotides: TGTGCCAGCAGCGTAGGTGTAGCCACTATTGCAACTAATGAAAAACTGTTTTTT. The encoded protein is CASSVGVATIATNEKLFF.

This clone has a single count. This rearrangement joins TRBV30 to TRBJ1-4; unclear D gene. This CDR3 contains 13 residues. Germline assignment: CDR1 GTSNPN and CDR2 SVGIG (reference sequence). With 6 bases removed from V and 10 bases from J, the gap between germline ends came to 18 bases. The CDR3 here is CACLSRPGLKLFF. CDR3 bases: TGTGCCTGCCTCAGTCGGCCGGGTCTAAAACTGTTTTTT. Complete variable domain (other parts from reference TRBV30 and TRBJ1-4): SQTIHQWPATLVQPVGSPLSLECTVEGTSNPNLYWYRQAAGRGLQLLFYSVGIGQISSEVPQNLSASRPQDRQFILSSKKLLLSDSGFYLCACLSRPGLKLFFGSGTQLSVL.

The rearrangement links TRBV6-6 to TRBJ1-2, with 9 bases identical to TRBD1. Germline V gene sequence: CDR1 MNHNY, CDR2 SVGAGI (reference sequence). With V trimmed by 5 bases and J by 3 bases, 10 bases remained unmatched. The CDR3 is 16 residues long. CDR3 region: CASSKNSQGAHYGYTF. The CDR3, as DNA: TGTGCCAGCAGTAAAAACTCACAGGGGGCTCACTATGGCTACACCTTC.

The chain couples TRBV28 to TRBJ1-6; weak D call: TRBD1 (5 bases). The V and J ends lost 10 bases and 0 bases respectively, with 10 bases between them. The CDR3 covers 14 residues. CDR1 MDHEN and CDR2 SYDVKM come from the germline V gene. CDR3 sequence (DNA): TGTGCCACCAGAGGGGACTCCTATAATTCACCCCTCCACTTT. Its translation is CATRGDSYNSPLHF.

This chain uses TRBV28 with TRBJ1-4; D gene uncertain. CDR1 and CDR2 (germline): MDHEN, SYDVKM. The CDR3 spans 12 residues. V lost 8 bases, J lost 1 base, and 5 bases lay in between. The CDR3 here is CASGRTNEKLFF. CDR3 DNA sequence: TGTGCCAGCGGGAGAACTAATGAAAAACTGTTTTTT.

V usage is TRBV3-1 (or the pseudogene TRBV3-2) and J usage is TRBJ1-6; D gene unclear. The V gene's germline CDR1 is LGHDT and CDR2 YNNKEL (reference sequence). Deletions cut 6 bases from V and 8 bases from J, with 14 bases between. The CDR3 covers 14 residues. Here the CDR3 reads CASRRPGNYSPLHF. The CDR3 nucleotides are TGTGCCAGCAGACGCCCGGGGAATTATTCACCCCTCCACTTT.

The chain links TRBV6-2 or TRBV6-3 to TRBJ1-4, with 9 nucleotides matching TRBD1. The CDR3 runs 15 residues. J was trimmed by 5 bases and V by 3 bases; bases with no gene match: 4. From germline, CDR1 is MNHEY and CDR2 SVGEGT. The DNA for the CDR3 is TGTGCCAGCAGTTATGACAGGGGGATCAATGAAAAACTGTTTTTT. This codes for CASSYDRGINEKLFF.

This clone was recorded a few times. The rearrangement uses TRBV5-6 and TRBJ1-1, with D tentatively TRBD1 (5 bases). The germline CDR1 and CDR2 sequences are SGHDT and YYEEEE. V was shortened by 4 bases and J by 10 bases, with 14 bases between the two germline ends. The CDR3 extends over 12 amino acids. CDR3 nucleotide sequence: TGTGCCAGCAGCCGAAGATGGGGGGGAGCTTTCTTT. Its translation: CASSRRWGGAFF.

This chain connects TRBV18 to TRBJ2-5; D unresolved. Trimming removed 1 base at V and 1 base at J, with 10 bases between. Germline V CDR1 and CDR2: KGHSH, LQKENI. CDR3 size: 15 residues. The CDR3 loop is CASSPRRGTQETQYF. The CDR3 DNA reads as TGTGCCAGCTCACCACGGCGAGGTACCCAAGAGACCCAGTACTTC. Supplemented by reference TRBV18 and TRBJ2-5, the full variable domain reads NAGVMQNPRHLVRRRGQEARLRCSPMKGHSHVYWYRQLPEEGLKFMVYLQKENIIDESGMPKERFSAEFPKEGPSILRIQQVVRGDSAAYFCASSPRRGTQETQYFGPGTRLLVL.

The chain employs TRBV29-1 and TRBJ2-2; the D gene is possibly TRBD1 (5 bases). This CDR3 contains 13 residues. The germline V and J ends were trimmed by 1 base and 5 bases, with 8 bases remaining between them. Per germline, CDR1 SQVTM and CDR2 ANQGSEA. CDR3 sequence reads: CSVEGSGTGELFF. The CDR3, as DNA: TGCAGCGTTGAAGGGTCAGGGACCGGGGAGCTGTTTTTT.

J is TRBJ2-1 and V is TRBV10-1; 7 bases are shared with TRBD1. CDR3 size: 14 residues. CDR1 is WNHNN, CDR2 SYGVQD, per germline (reference sequence). After removal of 4 bases from V and 8 bases from J, the junction contained 8 bases not matched to a gene. CDR3 region: CASSGTGQGDEQFF. Here the CDR3 DNA reads TGCGCCAGCAGTGGGACAGGCCAAGGGGATGAGCAGTTCTTC.

The chain combines TRBV7-8 with TRBJ1-1; D ambiguous. The germline CDR1 and CDR2 sequences are SGHVS and FQNEAQ. V lost 5 bases and J lost 6, with 10 bases in between. The CDR3 is 12 residues long. CDR3 in amino acids: CASSPSVAEAFF. CDR3 bases: TGTGCCAGCAGCCCCTCGGTAGCTGAAGCTTTCTTT.

This chain uses TRBV7-9 with TRBJ1-2; D remains unclear. This CDR3 contains 16 residues. Germline values: CDR1 SEHNR, CDR2 FQNEAQ (reference sequence). Trimming shortened V by 5 bases and J by 4 bases, and 20 bases separated the two germline ends. The CDR3, as DNA: TGTGCCAGCAGCGTCGTAAAGCCAAGAAACGTCTATGGCTACACCTTC. It specifies CASSVVKPRNVYGYTF.

The V and J genes are TRBV7-2 and TRBJ2-3; a possible D gene is TRBD2 (6 bases). This CDR3 spans 13 amino acids. Looked up from germline, CDR1 is SGHTA and CDR2 is FQGNSA. Between the trimmed V and J ends, which lost 4 bases and 14 bases, there was a span of 19 bases. The CDR3 sequence is CASSSLPTGVGYF. CDR3 DNA sequence: TGTGCCAGCAGCTCTCTCCCTACGGGGGTCGGGTATTTT.

The CDR3 reads CASSQSSGSNTDTQYF. CDR3 bases: TGTGCCAGCAGCCAATCTAGCGGGAGTAACACAGATACGCAGTATTTT. The chain employs TRBV7-9 and TRBJ2-3; TRBD2 matches at 10 bases. The CDR3 extends over 16 amino acids. V was clipped by 5 bases and J by 2 bases; unmatched bases: 7. CDR1 is SEHNR, CDR2 FQNEAQ, per germline (reference sequence).

The V call is TRBV18, the J call TRBJ2-5, with a tentative D call TRBD1 (5 bases). The V gene lost 6 bases and the J gene lost 2 bases, with 10 bases spanning the gap. The CDR3 sequence is 13 residues long. The V gene's germline CDR1 is KGHSH and CDR2 LQKENI. Here the CDR3 DNA reads TGTGCCAGCTCTGCGACAGAACAAGAGACCCAGTACTTC. This translates into CASSATEQETQYF. Looking up the rest from reference TRBV18 and TRBJ2-5 gives the full variable domain: NAGVMQNPRHLVRRRGQEARLRCSPMKGHSHVYWYRQLPEEGLKFMVYLQKENIIDESGMPKERFSAEFPKEGPSILRIQQVVRGDSAAYFCASSATEQETQYFGPGTRLLVL.

The J gene is TRBJ2-1, the V gene TRBV14; a weak D match, TRBD2 (6 bases). In germline, CDR1 is SGHDN, CDR2 FVKESK. V lost 4 bases to trimming and J lost 4 bases, with 11 bases between them. CDR3 length: 14 residues. The CDR3 DNA reads TGTGCCAGCAGCCTCTGGAGGGAGTACAATGAGCAGTTCTTC. It is translated as CASSLWREYNEQFF.

V and J are TRBV19 and TRBJ2-5; the match to TRBD2 covers 9 bases. Germline V CDR1 and CDR2: LNHDA, SQIVND (reference sequence). The V segment lost 4 bases and the J segment 1 base; nucleotides outside the gene matches: 4. This CDR3 has 15 residues. In nucleotides, the CDR3 is TGTGCCAGTAGTAGGGCTAGCGGGGTCCAAGAGACCCAGTACTTC. Its protein is CASSRASGVQETQYF. Supplemented by reference TRBV19 and TRBJ2-5, the full variable domain reads DGGITQSPKYLFRKEGQNVTLSCEQNLNHDAMYWYRQDPGQGLRLIYYSQIVNDFQKGDIAEGYSVSREKKESFPLTVTSAQKNPTAFYLCASSRASGVQETQYFGPGTRLLVL.

The chain recombines TRBV30 with TRBJ1-5; D gene ambiguous. The CDR3 has 14 residues. The germline V gene has CDR1 GTSNPN and CDR2 SVGIG (reference sequence). Trimming took 3 bases from V and 6 from J, leaving 15 bases between them. Written as DNA, the CDR3 is TGTGCCTGGAGCGGGGAGGAAAAGGGTCAGCCCCAGCATTTT. Translating it yields CAWSGEEKGQPQHF.

This rearrangement joins TRBV28 to TRBJ1-2; 7 positions match TRBD1. The CDR3 consists of 15 residues. Germline CDR1 and CDR2: MDHEN and SYDVKM. V gave up 3 bases and J gave up 3 bases; unmatched junction bases: 7. CDR3 loop: CASSFSVGTDYGYTF. DNA of the CDR3: TGTGCCAGCAGTTTTTCGGTAGGGACAGACTATGGCTACACCTTC.